A single T cell receptor beta chain is shown here with its context. Its matching antigen is unknown. The CDR3 runs 14 residues. CDR1 SGHRS and CDR2 YFSETQ come from the germline V gene. The ends were cut back, 0 bases at V and 4 bases at J, with 10 bases in the middle. Autoimmune disease history or systemic immunosuppression excluded patients. The entry originates in a study of OX40 agonist ivuxolimab in advanced cancers. Study context: Two patients with cutaneous melanoma and one with hepatocellular carcinoma, three in total, showed partial responses.

Study-level results: Among the lowest peripheral clonal expansion occurred in 0.1-3.0 mg/kg partial responders. CD8+ T cells were the subset that, on average, had more expanded clones than CD4+.

Sequencing used immunoSEQ multiplex PCR; TCRdb keeps in-frame clones, though not all of them. The table includes about 45,000 clones, around 93% detected once. Specimen: CD4+ or CD8+ T cells sorted from blood, collected in a trial of the OX40 agonist ivuxolimab. The V and J genes are TRBV5-1 and TRBJ1-2; D is undetermined. The source of this sequence is an adult with an advanced solid tumor such as melanoma, head and neck, liver or kidney cancer. CDR3 sequence: CASSLDGMIYGYTF. For the CDR3, the DNA is TGCGCCAGCAGCTTGGATGGGATGATCTATGGCTACACCTTC.